This T cell receptor (beta chain) came from a study of PD-1 blockade in classical Hodgkin lymphoma (dated by TCRdb to the early 2020s). Regarding the research as a whole: Nivolumab dosing was 3 mg/kg intravenously every 2 weeks, continuing until either disease progression or unacceptable toxicity. To define a peripheral blood immune signature of response to PD-1 blockade in classical Hodgkin lymphoma, the study combined TCR beta sequencing with CyTOF.

Notes on this clone: Its antigen target is currently unknown. The input lacks base qualities; no much larger clone sits a single base away.

Genomic DNA was isolated using the Qiagen DNeasy kit from unsorted PBMCs as well as from negatively selected CD4+ and CD8+ fractions. Using primers that anneal to V and J segments, immunoSEQ multiplex PCR amplified the TCR beta CDR3 regions. A synthetic immune receptor repertoire was used to minimize amplification bias, and any residual bias was removed computationally once sequencing was done. The authors processed their data as follows. Repertoire diversity was quantified as the Shannon entropy index using custom Python scripts. Unsorted, CD4+ and CD8+ repertoires were examined separately, except in combined analyses, for which CD4+ and CD8+ sequences were merged in silico. Clonal expansion was defined as a frequency increase of at least 2-fold after treatment compared with C1D1, and clones undetected at baseline were assigned a pseudocount of 0.5. Singleton clones were defined as clones with 0 or 1 copy at C1D1, and non-singleton clones were defined as clones with 2 or more copies. Clones expanded in unsorted samples were labelled as CD4+, CD8+ or unknown by matching protein sequences in sorted samples from the same patient. Wilcoxon tests were applied to paired samples to test diversity changes from C1D1 to C4D1. TCRdb's version of the immuneACCESS table is confined to in-frame rearrangements and falls short of the full clone set. An unresolved V gene accounts for under half of the shortfall where checked; the remainder is of unknown origin. V and J calls and clone size are copied from that table; D and trimming were computed from the DNA. The sample contains tens of thousands of clones, around 80% of them found a single time. The ten largest account for roughly 0.52% of the sample.

The sample's time point label is to be understood as: cycle 4 day 1 (C4D1), after around six weeks of nivolumab. Relapse after autologous stem cell transplantation had occurred in all trial patients, and cohorts A, B and C were distinguished by prior brentuximab vedotin exposure. Magnetic negative selection with a Miltenyi CD4+ T cell isolation kit was used to purify CD4+ T cells from thawed PBMCs. The trial cohort comprised some 60 patients with relapsed/refractory classical Hodgkin lymphoma whose best overall responses were complete response, partial response or progressive disease. In the multi-cohort phase II CheckMate 205 trial, trial patients received single-agent nivolumab. An independent review committee assessed best overall response by applying the 2007 International Working Group response criteria. Trial PBMCs were collected just before the start of nivolumab (C1D1) and during therapy at cycle 2 day 1 and cycle 4 day 1. Peripheral blood was collected in 8 mL Vacutainer Cell Preparation Tubes, from which PBMCs were isolated by centrifugation and then cryopreserved. Purified CD4+ and CD8+ fractions were prepared only for cases where an additional PBMC sample was available. Magnetically labelled cells were removed on LS columns in a quadroMACS separator, and the flow-through was collected as the purified fraction.

The full study reports these points: Diversity was lower in patients who began nivolumab less than 1 year after ASCT, so these patients were left out of later analyses to avoid confounding by immune reconstitution. Baseline TCR diversity was reported to be lower in newly diagnosed patients than in healthy donors and to be lower still in relapsed/refractory patients. Trial patients achieving complete response had baseline diversity similar to newly diagnosed patients, whereas partial responders and progressors had significantly lower diversity. A significant rise by C4D1 was seen in CD4+ but not CD8+ TCR diversity (p=0.0027 vs p=0.16), with the rise being most apparent in complete responders (p=0.02). The study was restricted to a single clinical trial cohort, and the causes of repertoire differences, possibly disease activity or prior therapy, were left undefined.

The sequence was obtained from a human donor with classical Hodgkin lymphoma. Specimen: CD4+ T cells from blood, collected before the fourth cycle of nivolumab.

The DNA reads as follows: TGTGCCAGCAGCTTACGGTTTGAGGGGGCGGCGAATCAGCCCCAGCATTTT. It is translated as CASSLRFEGAANQPQHF. The sequence joins TRBV7-8 to TRBJ1-5; 7 of the junction bases match TRBD1. The junction shows trimming of 2 bases on V and 4 bases on J, and the gene matches do not reach 11 bases of it. The germline V gene encodes CDR1 SGHVS and CDR2 FQNEAQ. Taken from cysteine to phenylalanine, the CDR3 has 17 residues. Only the CDR3 DNA is retained, 51 bases long and in frame from the first base.